These T cell receptor beta chains were read from a single sample in a study of T-cell reconstitution after alpha-beta-depleted transplantation in children. TCRdb passed the PCR reads through MiXCR, listing each CDR3 protein once. The sample has approximately 240,000 distinct CDR3 sequences; about 11% are singletons. The sequences come from PBMCs, collected before TCRalphabeta/CD19-depleted stem cell transplant. The receptors shown here come from a child younger than two with acute myeloid leukemia, due to receive a stem cell transplant. Each CDR3 is given with its conserved first and last residue. The D gene is left open where the match is weak. Not all rows give a size; the values are once, few, many and, for expanded clones, a class.

CASSRGRTDTQYF | TGTGCCAGCAGTCGCGGGAGGACAGATACGCAGTATTTT | TRBD2 | TRBJ2-3 | TRBV5-6 | -
CSALRESNSPLHF | TGCAGTGCTCTCAGGGAATCCAATTCACCCCTCCACTTT | - | TRBJ1-6 | TRBV20-1 | many
CASSLADSNQPQHF | TGTGCCAGCAGTTTGGCAGATAGCAATCAGCCCCAGCATTTT | - | TRBJ1-5 | TRBV12-3/TRBV12-4 | many
CASRKTEKLFF | TGTGCCAGCAGAAAGACAGAAAAACTGTTTTTT | - | TRBJ1-4 | TRBV12-3/TRBV12-4 | many
CSARDALPGPTELFF | TGCAGTGCTAGAGACGCCTTGCCGGGGCCGACGGAGCTGTTTTTT | - | TRBJ2-2 | TRBV20-1 | -
CASMSSGQETQYF | TGTGCCAGCATGTCATCAGGTCAAGAGACCCAGTACTTC | - | TRBJ2-5 | TRBV12-3/TRBV12-4 | many
CASSLAGHSTDTQYF | TGTGCCAGCAGCTTAGCCGGACATAGCACAGATACGCAGTATTTT | - | TRBJ2-3 | TRBV7-2 | many
CASSQDGGGAGTGELFF | TGTGCCAGCAGCCAAGATGGGGGGGGCGCTGGGACCGGGGAGCTGTTTTTT | - | TRBJ2-2 | TRBV3-1 | many
CASSARKKTGMNTEAFF | TGTGCCAGCAGCGCAAGAAAAAAGACAGGCATGAACACTGAAGCTTTCTTT | - | TRBJ1-1 | TRBV7-9 | many
CASSPGGEFNEQFF | TGCGCCAGCAGCCCGGGAGGGGAATTTAATGAGCAGTTCTTC | TRBD2 | TRBJ2-1 | TRBV5-1 | medium-sized